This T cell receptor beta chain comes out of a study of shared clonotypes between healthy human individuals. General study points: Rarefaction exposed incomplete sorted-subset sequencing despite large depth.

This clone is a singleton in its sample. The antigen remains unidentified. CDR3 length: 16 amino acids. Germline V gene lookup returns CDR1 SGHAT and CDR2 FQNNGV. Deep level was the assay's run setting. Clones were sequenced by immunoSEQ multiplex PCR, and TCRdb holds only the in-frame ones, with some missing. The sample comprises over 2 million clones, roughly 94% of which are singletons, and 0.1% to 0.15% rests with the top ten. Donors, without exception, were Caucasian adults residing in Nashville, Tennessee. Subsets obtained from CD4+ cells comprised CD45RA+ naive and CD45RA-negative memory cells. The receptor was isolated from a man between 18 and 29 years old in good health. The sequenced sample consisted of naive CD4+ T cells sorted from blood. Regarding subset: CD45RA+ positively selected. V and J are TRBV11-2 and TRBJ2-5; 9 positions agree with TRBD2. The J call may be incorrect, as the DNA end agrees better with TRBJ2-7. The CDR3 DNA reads TGTGCCAGCAGCTTATCAGCGGCTAGCGGGACCTACGAGCAGTACTTC. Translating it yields CASSLSAASGTYEQYF.